The 20 T cell receptor beta chains in this list originate from one sample, sequenced in a study of T cell repertoires in cytomegalovirus infection. TCRdb reprocessed the reads via MiXCR and lists one record per CDR3 protein. The sample carries under 850,000 distinct CDR3 sequences, 35% to 40% recorded once. Specimen: PBMCs. The receptors originated from a human donor in good health (CMV status not recorded). Some clones in this sample may be carry-over from other donors' samples.

This clonotype appeared a few times. The rearrangement uses TRBV6-1 and TRBJ1-4; D is undetermined. The length of the CDR3 is 13 residues. The V gene's germline CDR1 is MNHNS and CDR2 SASEGT. Trimming stripped 9 bases from V and 11 bases from J, with 19 bases between. The CDR3 loop is CASGGLSRGKLFF. CDR3 in DNA: TGTGCCAGTGGTGGTCTTTCCCGAGGGAAACTGTTTTTT.

V usage is TRBV3-1 and J usage is TRBJ1-4; D is ambiguous. Germline assignment: CDR1 LGHDT and CDR2 YNNKEL (reference sequence). The CDR3 is made up of 15 amino acids. V dropped 2 bases and J dropped 3 bases, with 10 bases sitting between them. CDR3 region: CASSQWAEPNEKLFF. The CDR3, as DNA: TGTGCCAGCAGCCAATGGGCAGAACCTAATGAAAAACTGTTTTTT.

The rearrangement uses TRBV28 and TRBJ2-3; D tentatively fits TRBD1 or TRBD2 (6 bases each). V was pared by 2 bases and J by 0 bases, with 18 bases between. CDR1 is MDHEN, CDR2 SYDVKM, per germline. The length of the CDR3 is 18 residues. The chain's CDR3 is CASSLIQGSGPSTDTQYF. The CDR3 coding sequence is TGTGCCAGCAGTTTAATCCAGGGGAGCGGGCCTAGCACAGATACGCAGTATTTT.

This clonotype was detected ten times or more. The chain uses TRBV7-2 and TRBJ1-2; no firm D call. This CDR3 has 13 residues. The ends were cut back, 7 bases at V and 4 bases at J, with 13 bases in the middle. In germline, CDR1 is SGHTA, CDR2 FQGNSA. The chain's CDR3 is CASTPRSGYGYTF. CDR3 sequence (DNA): TGTGCCAGCACCCCAAGGAGCGGCTATGGCTACACCTTC.

The rearrangement links TRBV19 to TRBJ1-1; D might be TRBD1 (6 bases). V lost 9 bases and J lost 3, with 14 bases in between. The CDR3 consists of 13 residues. Germline CDR1 LNHDA, CDR2 SQIVND (reference sequence). CDR3: CARTRGRYTEAFF. The CDR3 bases are TGTGCCAGAACCAGGGGCCGGTACACTGAAGCTTTCTTT. Supplemented by reference TRBV19 and TRBJ1-1, the full variable domain reads DGGITQSPKYLFRKEGQNVTLSCEQNLNHDAMYWYRQDPGQGLRLIYYSQIVNDFQKGDIAEGYSVSREKKESFPLTVTSAQKNPTAFYLCARTRGRYTEAFFGQGTRLTVV.

The rearrangement joins TRBV25-1 to TRBJ2-3; D is possibly TRBD2 (7 bases). The CDR3 is 16 residues long. V lost 6 bases and J 3 bases, leaving 19 bases between the germline ends. Per the germline V gene, CDR1 is MGHDK and CDR2 is SYGVNS. The CDR3 is CASSDGGREGTDTQYF. The CDR3 DNA is TGTGCCAGCAGCGACGGGGGCAGGGAGGGGACAGATACGCAGTATTTT.

The chain is built from TRBV28 and TRBJ2-2; D remains unclear. The CDR3 consists of 14 residues. Deletions cut 2 bases from V and 6 bases from J, with 10 bases between. Germline V gene sequence: CDR1 MDHEN, CDR2 SYDVKM. The CDR3 protein is CASSLAVRPGELFF. DNA for the CDR3: TGTGCCAGCAGTTTAGCGGTCAGACCCGGGGAGCTGTTTTTT.

This clonotype was seen more than once but under ten times. The DNA for the CDR3 is TGTGCCAGCAGGGAGGGGGTCAACTCCTACAATGAGCAGTTCTTC. Amino acids: CASREGVNSYNEQFF. V is TRBV6-2 or TRBV6-3 and J is TRBJ2-1, with D possibly called TRBD1 or TRBD2 (6 bases each). CDR1 MNHEY and CDR2 SVGEGT come from the germline V gene. The length of the CDR3 is 15 residues. V lost 6 bases and J lost 0, with 12 bases in between.

V gene TRBV7-2 combines with J gene TRBJ2-3; 10 bases align to TRBD1. The CDR3 has 16 amino acids. CDR1 SGHTA and CDR2 FQGNSA come from the germline V gene. The V gene end was trimmed by 1 base and the J gene end by 5 bases; junction bases not matched to a gene: 6. CDR3 region: CASSLGGTGVEDTQYF. CDR3 DNA: TGTGCCAGCAGCTTAGGAGGGACAGGGGTAGAAGATACGCAGTATTTT. Complete variable domain (other parts from reference TRBV7-2 and TRBJ2-3): GAGVSQSPSNKVTEKGKDVELRCDPISGHTALYWYRQSLGQGLEFLIYFQGNSAPDKSGLPSDRFSAERTGGSVSTLTIQRTQQEDSAVYLCASSLGGTGVEDTQYFGPGTRLTVL.

CDR3: CASSYSATNTEAFF. CDR3 nucleotide sequence: TGTGCCAGCAGTTACAGCGCAACGAACACTGAAGCTTTCTTT. The rearrangement links TRBV6-6 to TRBJ1-1; D remains ambiguous. Germline CDR1 and CDR2: MNHNY and SVGAGI (reference sequence). The CDR3 is 14 amino acids. Trimming cost V 2 bases and J 1 base, with 8 bases left between them.

This clonotype was detected a few times. This chain connects TRBV28 to TRBJ1-2; weak D call: TRBD1 (6 bases). Per the germline V gene, CDR1 is MDHEN and CDR2 is SYDVKM. Deletions cut 6 bases from V and 4 bases from J, with 30 bases between. The CDR3 consists of 19 residues. CDR3 in DNA: TGTGCCAGCAGCTCTAGCGGCGGGGGGCGTGAGGTAGTGGTCTATGGCTACACCTTC. Protein: CASSSSGGGREVVVYGYTF.

Many counts were recorded for this clonotype. This chain uses TRBV7-8 with TRBJ1-1; D uncertain. This CDR3 region has 14 residues. Trimming cost V 4 bases and J 1 base, with 10 bases left between them. The V gene's germline CDR1 is SGHVS and CDR2 FQNEAQ. CDR3 sequence reads: CASSSLPENTEAFF. CDR3 bases: TGTGCCAGCAGCTCCCTCCCAGAGAACACTGAAGCTTTCTTT.

The count of this clonotype is one. V usage is TRBV29-1 and J usage is TRBJ1-5, with D uncertain. Trimming took off 3 bases at V and 6 bases at J, with 9 bases between the two ends. The CDR3 covers 12 residues. In germline, CDR1 is SQVTM, CDR2 ANQGSEA. This CDR3 reads CSVEVTGQPQHF. The CDR3 bases are TGCAGCGTTGAGGTGACGGGTCAGCCCCAGCATTTT.

This chain joins TRBV5-5 and TRBJ2-7; D is possibly TRBD2 (6 bases). Germline-derived CDR1 and CDR2 are SGHKS and YYEKEE (reference sequence). With 0 bases removed from V and 3 bases from J, the gap between germline ends came to 10 bases. The CDR3 length is 14 residues. The CDR3 region has the DNA TGTGCCAGCAGCTTGGCCATGGGACTCTACGAGCAGTACTTC. It translates to CASSLAMGLYEQYF.

This clonotype was observed a few times. This chain uses TRBV28 with TRBJ1-3; D may be TRBD1 (6 bases). V was clipped by 5 bases and J by 4 bases, with 18 bases between them. The length of the CDR3 is 16 residues. CDR1 and CDR2 (germline): MDHEN, SYDVKM. CDR3 protein: CASSPLRGARGNTIYF. The CDR3 DNA follows: TGTGCCAGCAGTCCCCTGAGGGGGGCGCGAGGAAACACCATATATTTT.

V is TRBV6-6 and J is TRBJ2-2, with no clear D. The CDR3 contains 15 residues. V was clipped by 2 bases and J by 1 base, with 8 bases between them. Germline V lookup: CDR1 MNHNY, CDR2 SVGAGI (reference sequence). The CDR3 spells CASSYPKGNTGELFF. The CDR3 DNA follows: TGTGCCAGCAGTTACCCGAAGGGGAACACCGGGGAGCTGTTTTTT.

Details on this clonotype: A much bigger clone sits one base away, suggesting this may be a read error. J is TRBJ2-1 and V is TRBV7-6, with D uncertain. This CDR3 spans 16 amino acids. The germline V gene has CDR1 SGHVS and CDR2 FNYEAQ. The CDR3: CASSPLGGSSYNAQFF. The DNA of the CDR3 is TGTGCCAGCAGCCCTCTCGGCGGAAGCTCCTACAATGCGCAGTTCTTC.

This clonotype was picked up a small number of times. One end of the junction fails to match germline, which may point to a read error. V gene TRBV7-7 combines with J gene TRBJ2-5; 14 bases map to TRBD2. Germline values: CDR1 SSHAT, CDR2 FNYEAQ (reference sequence). The CDR3 consists of 16 residues. The CDR3 bases are TGTGCTAGCAGCACCGAGACTAGCGGGAGGGGTGAGACCCAGTACTTC. Residues: CASSTETSGRGETQYF.

This chain uses TRBV4-2 with TRBJ2-7; 8 nucleotides align to TRBD1. Trimming cost V 0 bases and J 1 base; bases outside gene matches: 2. This CDR3 spans 15 amino acids. Germline loops: CDR1 LGHNA, CDR2 YNFKEQ. CDR3 in DNA: TGTGCCAGCAGCCAAGAGAGGGACAGGTCCTACGAGCAGTACTTC. It is translated as CASSQERDRSYEQYF.

The sample holds a few counts of this clonotype. The chain combines TRBV6-2 or TRBV6-3 with TRBJ2-4, with 8 bases aligning to TRBD2. CDR1 is MNHEY, CDR2 SVGEGT, per germline. The V segment lost 4 bases and the J segment 8 bases; nucleotides outside the gene matches: 13. The CDR3 contains 16 residues. The CDR3: CASSFRGLQRGYIQYF. DNA for the CDR3: TGTGCCAGCAGTTTCCGTGGTCTTCAGCGGGGGTACATTCAGTACTTC.